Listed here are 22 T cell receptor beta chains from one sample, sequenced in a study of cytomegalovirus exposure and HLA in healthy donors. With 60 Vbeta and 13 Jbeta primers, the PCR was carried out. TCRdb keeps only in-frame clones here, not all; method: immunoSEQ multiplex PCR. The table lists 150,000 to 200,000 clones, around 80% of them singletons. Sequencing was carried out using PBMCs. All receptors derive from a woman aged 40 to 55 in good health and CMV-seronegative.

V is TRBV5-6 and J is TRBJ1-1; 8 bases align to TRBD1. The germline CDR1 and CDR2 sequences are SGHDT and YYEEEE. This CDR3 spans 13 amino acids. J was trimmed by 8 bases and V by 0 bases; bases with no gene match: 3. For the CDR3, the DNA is TGTGCCAGCAGCTTGGGAACAGGGGGAGAAGCTTTCTTT. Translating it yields CASSLGTGGEAFF. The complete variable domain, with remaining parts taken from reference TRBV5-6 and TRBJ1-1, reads DAGVTQSPTHLIKTRGQQVTLRCSPKSGHDTVSWYQQALGQGPQFIFQYYEEEERQRGNFPDRFSGHQFPNYSSELNVNALLLGDSALYLCASSLGTGGEAFFGQGTRLTVV.

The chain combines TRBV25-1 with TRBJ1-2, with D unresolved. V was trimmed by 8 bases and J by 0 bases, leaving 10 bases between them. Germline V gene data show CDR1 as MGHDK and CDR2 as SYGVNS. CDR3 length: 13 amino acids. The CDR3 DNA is TGTGCCAGCTCCAATTCAGCTAACTATGGCTACACCTTC. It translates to CASSNSANYGYTF.

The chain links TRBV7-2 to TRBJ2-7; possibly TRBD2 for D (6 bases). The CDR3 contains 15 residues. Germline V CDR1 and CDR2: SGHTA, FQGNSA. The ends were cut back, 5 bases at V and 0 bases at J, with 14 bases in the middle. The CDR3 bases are TGTGCCAGCAGCCTCGCGGGGCTAAGCTCCTACGAGCAGTACTTC. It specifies CASSLAGLSSYEQYF.

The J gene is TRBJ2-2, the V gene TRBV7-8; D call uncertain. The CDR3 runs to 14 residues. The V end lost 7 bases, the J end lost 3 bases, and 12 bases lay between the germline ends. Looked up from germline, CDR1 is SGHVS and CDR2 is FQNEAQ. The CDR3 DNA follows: TGTGCCAGCACCAACTCATTCGACACCGGGGAGCTGTTTTTT. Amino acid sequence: CASTNSFDTGELFF.

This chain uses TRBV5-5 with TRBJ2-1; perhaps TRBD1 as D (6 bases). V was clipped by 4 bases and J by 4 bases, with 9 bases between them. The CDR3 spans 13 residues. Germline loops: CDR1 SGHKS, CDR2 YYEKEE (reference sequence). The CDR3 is CASSKDSYNEQFF. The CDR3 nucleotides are TGTGCCAGCAGCAAGGACAGTTACAATGAGCAGTTCTTC.

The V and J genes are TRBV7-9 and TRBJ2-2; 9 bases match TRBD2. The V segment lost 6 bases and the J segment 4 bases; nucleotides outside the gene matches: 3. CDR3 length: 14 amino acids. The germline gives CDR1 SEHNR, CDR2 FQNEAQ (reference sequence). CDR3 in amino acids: CASRGSGSTGELFF. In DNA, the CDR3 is TGTGCCAGCAGAGGTAGCGGGAGCACCGGGGAGCTGTTTTTT.

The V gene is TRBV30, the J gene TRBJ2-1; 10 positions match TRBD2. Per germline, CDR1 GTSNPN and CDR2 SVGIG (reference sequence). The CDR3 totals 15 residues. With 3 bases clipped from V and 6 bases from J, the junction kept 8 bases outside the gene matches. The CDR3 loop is CAWRLAGTSVNEQFF. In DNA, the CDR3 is TGTGCCTGGAGGCTCGCCGGGACTAGCGTCAATGAGCAGTTCTTC.

This CDR3 reads CASSLRQGATEAFF. In DNA form, the CDR3 reads TGTGCCAGTAGTCTAAGACAGGGGGCCACTGAAGCTTTCTTT. The chain combines TRBV19 with TRBJ1-1; 10 positions agree with TRBD1. V trimming: 5 bases; J trimming: 4 bases; junction bases outside the gene matches: 4. Germline V CDR1 and CDR2: LNHDA, SQIVND (reference sequence). This CDR3 is built from 14 residues.

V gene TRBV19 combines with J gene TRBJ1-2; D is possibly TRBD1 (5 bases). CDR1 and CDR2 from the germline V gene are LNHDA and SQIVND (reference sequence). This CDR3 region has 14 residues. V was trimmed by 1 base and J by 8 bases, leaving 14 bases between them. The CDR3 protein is CASSIVGHPRGYTF. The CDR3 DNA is TGTGCCAGTAGTATAGTCGGACACCCTAGAGGCTACACCTTC.

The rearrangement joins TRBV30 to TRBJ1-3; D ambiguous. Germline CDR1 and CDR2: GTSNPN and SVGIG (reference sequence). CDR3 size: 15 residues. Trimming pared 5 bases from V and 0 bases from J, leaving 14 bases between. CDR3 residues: CAWVGDGYSGNTIYF. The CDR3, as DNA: TGTGCCTGGGTGGGTGACGGGTACTCTGGAAACACCATATATTTT.

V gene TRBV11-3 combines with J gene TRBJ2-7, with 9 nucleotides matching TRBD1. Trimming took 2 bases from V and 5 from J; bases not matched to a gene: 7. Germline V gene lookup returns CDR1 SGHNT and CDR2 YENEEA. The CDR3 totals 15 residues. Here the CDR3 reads CASSLFLDRGNEQYF. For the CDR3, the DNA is TGTGCCAGCAGCTTATTCCTGGACAGGGGCAACGAGCAGTACTTC. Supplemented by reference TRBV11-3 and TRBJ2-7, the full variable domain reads EAGVVQSPRYKIIEKKQPVAFWCNPISGHNTLYWYLQNLGQGPELLIRYENEEAVDDSQLPKDRFSAERLKGVDSTLKIQPAELGDSAVYLCASSLFLDRGNEQYFGPGTRLTVT.

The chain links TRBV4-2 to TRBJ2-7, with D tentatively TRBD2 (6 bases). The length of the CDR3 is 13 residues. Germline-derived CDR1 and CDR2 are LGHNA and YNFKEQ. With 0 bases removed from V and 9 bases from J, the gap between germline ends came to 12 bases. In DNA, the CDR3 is TGTGCCAGCAGCCAAGATCTGGAGGGAGTGCAGTACTTC. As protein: CASSQDLEGVQYF.

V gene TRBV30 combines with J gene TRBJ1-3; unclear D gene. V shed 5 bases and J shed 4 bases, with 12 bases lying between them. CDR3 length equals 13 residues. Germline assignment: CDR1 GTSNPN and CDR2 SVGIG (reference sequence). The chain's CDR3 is CAWEGERGNTIYF. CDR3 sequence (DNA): TGTGCCTGGGAAGGAGAGAGGGGAAACACCATATATTTT.

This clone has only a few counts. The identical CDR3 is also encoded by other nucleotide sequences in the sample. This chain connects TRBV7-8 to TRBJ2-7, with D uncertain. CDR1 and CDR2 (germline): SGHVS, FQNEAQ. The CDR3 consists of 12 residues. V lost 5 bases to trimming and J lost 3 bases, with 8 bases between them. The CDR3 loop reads CASSPTDYEQYF. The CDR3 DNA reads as TGTGCCAGCAGCCCCACAGACTACGAGCAGTACTTC.

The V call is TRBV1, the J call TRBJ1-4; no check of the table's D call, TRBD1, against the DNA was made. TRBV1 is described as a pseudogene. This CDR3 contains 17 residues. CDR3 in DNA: TGCACCAGCACCCCAGGGACAGGACCTGGAAGGGATGAAAAACTGTTTTTT. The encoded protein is CTSTPGTGPGRDEKLFF.

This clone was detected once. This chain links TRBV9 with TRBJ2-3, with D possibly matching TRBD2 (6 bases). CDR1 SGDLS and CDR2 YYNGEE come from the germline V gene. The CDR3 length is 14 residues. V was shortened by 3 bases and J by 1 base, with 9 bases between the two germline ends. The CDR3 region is CASSAGTRTDTQYF. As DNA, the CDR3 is TGTGCCAGCAGCGCCGGGACTCGCACAGATACGCAGTATTTT.

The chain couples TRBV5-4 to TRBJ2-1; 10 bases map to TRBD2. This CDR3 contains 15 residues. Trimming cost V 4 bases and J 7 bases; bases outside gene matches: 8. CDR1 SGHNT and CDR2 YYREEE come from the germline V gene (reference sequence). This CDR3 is CASSPQLAGINEQFF. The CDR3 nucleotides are TGTGCCAGCAGCCCACAACTAGCGGGGATTAATGAGCAGTTCTTC.

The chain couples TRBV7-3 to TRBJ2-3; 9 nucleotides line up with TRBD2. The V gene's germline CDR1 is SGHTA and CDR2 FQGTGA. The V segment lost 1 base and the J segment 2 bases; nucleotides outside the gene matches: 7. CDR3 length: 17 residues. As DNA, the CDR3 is TGTGCCAGCAGCTTAATGGGGCTAGCGGGGACCACAGATACGCAGTATTTT. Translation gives CASSLMGLAGTTDTQYF.

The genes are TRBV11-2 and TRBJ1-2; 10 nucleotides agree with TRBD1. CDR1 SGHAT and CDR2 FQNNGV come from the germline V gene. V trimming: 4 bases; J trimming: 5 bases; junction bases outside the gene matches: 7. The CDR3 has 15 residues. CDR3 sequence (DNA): TGTGCCAGCAGCTCAACTGGGGGACAGGGGTATGGCTACACCTTC. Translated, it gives CASSSTGGQGYGYTF.

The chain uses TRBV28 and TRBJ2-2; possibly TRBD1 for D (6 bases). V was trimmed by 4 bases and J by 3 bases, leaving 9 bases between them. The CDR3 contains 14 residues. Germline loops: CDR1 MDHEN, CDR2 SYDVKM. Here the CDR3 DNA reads TGTGCCAGCAGTTCAGGACAGTACACCGGGGAGCTGTTTTTT. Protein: CASSSGQYTGELFF.

The CDR3 loop is CAWSRVRTGISEAFF. The DNA for the CDR3 is TGTGCCTGGAGTCGTGTAAGAACAGGTATTTCTGAAGCTTTCTTT. This chain connects TRBV30 to TRBJ1-1, with D possibly matching TRBD1 (5 bases). Germline loops: CDR1 GTSNPN, CDR2 SVGIG (reference sequence). The CDR3 totals 15 residues. Trimming removed 2 bases from V and 6 bases from J, with 19 bases in between.

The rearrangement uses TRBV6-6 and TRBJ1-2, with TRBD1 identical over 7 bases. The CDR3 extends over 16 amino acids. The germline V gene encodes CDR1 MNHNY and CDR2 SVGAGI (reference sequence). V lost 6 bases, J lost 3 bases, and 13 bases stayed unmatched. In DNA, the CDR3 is TGTGCCAGCAGCCCCACCCCTGACGACAGGGACTATGGCTACACCTTC. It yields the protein CASSPTPDDRDYGYTF.